Described below is a single T cell receptor (beta chain) sequence and its context. Its antigen is not identified. It was with 60 Vbeta and 13 Jbeta primers that the PCR ran. TCRdb keeps only in-frame clones here, not all; method: immunoSEQ multiplex PCR. The table lists about 200,000 clones, about four fifths of them singletons. This sample stems from a study of cytomegalovirus exposure and HLA in healthy donors. Study-level findings and limits: A link between a missense DCLRE1C variant and TCR beta V- and J-gene trimming emerged from a later analysis.

This CDR3 has 20 residues. V was clipped by 0 bases and J by 0 bases; unmatched bases: 10. The germline V gene encodes CDR1 LGHNA and CDR2 YNFKEQ. Sampled while nominally healthy, donors likely had unrecorded immune exposures. The rearrangement uses TRBV4-2 and TRBJ1-6, with TRBD1 matching 8 bases. This sequence was found in a boy aged 2 to 10 in good health and CMV-seronegative. The sequencing sample was made of PBMCs. The CDR3 region has the DNA TGTGCCAGCAGCCAAGATCGGCAGGGGGCGAGGAGCTCCTATAATTCACCCCTCCACTTT. It translates to CASSQDRQGARSSYNSPLHF.